The 2 T cell receptor beta chains reported below all come from one sample, sequenced in a study of shared clonotypes between healthy human individuals. Profiled with immunoSEQ multiplex PCR; TCRdb holds only in-frame clones, not every one. Among roughly 650,000 clones listed, around 97% were seen once. Sequenced sample: naive CD4+ T cells sorted from blood. The subset was: CD45RA+ positively selected. The source of these receptors is a young woman in good health.

J is TRBJ1-1 and V is TRBV28; TRBD1 aligns across 9 bases. Germline values: CDR1 MDHEN, CDR2 SYDVKM. The J segment lost 5 bases and the V segment lost 4 bases, leaving 11 bases of the junction unmatched. CDR3 length equals 16 residues. CDR3 bases: TGTGCCAGCAGTTCGACTTCGACAGGGGGTCGGACTGAAGCTTTCTTT. Protein product: CASSSTSTGGRTEAFF.

The chain carries TRBV19 and TRBJ2-6; 10 bases are shared with TRBD2. V was pared by 2 bases and J by 2 bases, with 0 bases of the junction left unmatched. This CDR3 is 16 amino acids long. CDR1 and CDR2 (germline): LNHDA, SQIVND (reference sequence). For the CDR3, the DNA is TGTGCCAGTAGTATACTAGCGGGAGCTGGGGCCAACGTCCTGACTTTC. Protein product: CASSILAGAGANVLTF. Full variable domain (outside the CDR3, taken from reference TRBV19 and TRBJ2-6): DGGITQSPKYLFRKEGQNVTLSCEQNLNHDAMYWYRQDPGQGLRLIYYSQIVNDFQKGDIAEGYSVSREKKESFPLTVTSAQKNPTAFYLCASSILAGAGANVLTFGAGSRLTVL.